This TCR beta chain appears in the sequencing data of a study of T cells after yellow fever vaccination. Study observations and caveats: The CD4 compartment and the CD8 compartment contained a small share of clonotypes in common. Most primary-vaccination clones reappeared after the booster (about 97% CD4, 85% to 90% CD8).

Template switching with 5'RACE generated the TCR cDNA and added a universal primer site and UMIs. TCRdb analysed the 5' RACE reads with MiXCR anew, one entry per CDR3 protein. The profile shows a few hundred thousand distinct CDR3 sequences, under 25% of them singletons. A note on this clonotype: Its target is not known. The CDR3 does not end in the conserved phenylalanine or tryptophan, so this is likely a read error.

Trimming left V 3 bases short and J 4 bases short, with 10 bases between. The germline CDR1 and CDR2 sequences are SGHVS and FNYEAQ. CDR3 size: 13 residues. This receptor was identified in a man under 40 who received the YFV17D yellow fever vaccine. The chain carries TRBV7-6 and TRBJ2-7; possible D gene TRBD2, 5 bases. The source was PBMCs, collected 15 days after the yellow fever booster vaccination. The CDR3 nucleotides are TGTGCCAGCAGCTTTGGCGGGCTTTACGAGCAGTACTCC. This codes for CASSFGGLYEQYS.